This T cell receptor (beta chain) was retrieved from a study of Graves' ophthalmopathy and Graves' hyperthyroidism. RNA transcripts were the source from which TCR beta CDR3 regions were amplified. HTBI-primed first-round RT-PCR preceded second-round multiplex PCR. Via MiXCR, TCRdb re-called the multiplex PCR reads, giving one row per CDR3 protein. The data hold roughly 300,000 distinct CDR3 sequences, with around a sixth observed a single time. This clonotype was recorded many times. Sequenced input: peripheral blood. This TCR was recovered from an adult man with Graves' ophthalmopathy.

The CDR3, as DNA: TGCGCCAGCGCCCAAGGTAGCGGGTCTGGCCACACCGGGGAGCTGTTTTTT. This sequence encodes CASAQGSGSGHTGELFF. This sequence joins TRBV5-1 and TRBJ2-2; 7 bases line up with TRBD2. The CDR3 consists of 17 residues. CDR1 is SGHRS, CDR2 YFSETQ, per germline. V lost 7 bases, J lost 3 bases, and 15 bases stayed unmatched.